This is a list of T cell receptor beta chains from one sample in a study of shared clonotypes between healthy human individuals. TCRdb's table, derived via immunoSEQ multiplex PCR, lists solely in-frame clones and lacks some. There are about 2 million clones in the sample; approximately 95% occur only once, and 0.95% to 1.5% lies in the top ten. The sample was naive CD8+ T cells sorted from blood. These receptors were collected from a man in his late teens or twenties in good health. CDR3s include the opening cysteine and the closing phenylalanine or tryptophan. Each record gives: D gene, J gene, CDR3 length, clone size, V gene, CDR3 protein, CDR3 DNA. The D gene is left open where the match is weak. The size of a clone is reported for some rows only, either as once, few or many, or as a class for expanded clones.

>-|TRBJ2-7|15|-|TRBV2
CASSDRGDITYEQYF
TGTGCCAGCAGTGATCGAGGGGACATTACTTACGAGCAGTACTTC
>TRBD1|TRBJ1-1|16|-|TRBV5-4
CASSLARGGGIPEAFF
TGTGCCAGCAGCTTGGCCAGGGGGGGTGGAATCCCTGAAGCTTTCTTT
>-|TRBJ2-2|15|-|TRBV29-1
CSVVVRGTNTGELFF
TGCAGCGTTGTGGTTAGGGGGACGAACACCGGGGAGCTGTTTTTT
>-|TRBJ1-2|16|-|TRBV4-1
CASSPSHGVNSYGYTF
TGCGCCAGCAGCCCCTCCCACGGCGTGAATAGCTATGGCTACACCTTC
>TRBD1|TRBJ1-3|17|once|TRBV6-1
CASSEITGTVSGNTIYF
TGTGCCAGCAGTGAAATAACTGGGACAGTCTCTGGAAACACCATATATTTT
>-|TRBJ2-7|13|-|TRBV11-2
CASSPLPNYEQYF
TGTGCCAGCAGCCCCCTACCTAACTACGAGCAGTACTTC
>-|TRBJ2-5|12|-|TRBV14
CASSQEGLLQYF
TGTGCCAGCAGCCAAGAGGGGCTACTTCAGTACTTC
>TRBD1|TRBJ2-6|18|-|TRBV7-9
CASSLRDRDISGANVLTF
TGTGCCAGCAGCCTAAGGGACAGGGATATTTCTGGGGCCAACGTCCTGACTTTC
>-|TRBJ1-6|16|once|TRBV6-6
CASSYWGGSYNSPLHF
TGTGCCAGCAGTTATTGGGGGGGATCCTATAATTCACCCCTCCACTTT
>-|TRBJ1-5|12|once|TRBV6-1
CAGPVDGGPQHF
TGTGCCGGCCCCGTGGATGGCGGGCCCCAGCATTTT
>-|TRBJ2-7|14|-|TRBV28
CASSLAGHGGEQYF
TGTGCCAGCAGTTTAGCAGGGCACGGAGGGGAGCAGTACTTC
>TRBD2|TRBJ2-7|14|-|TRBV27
CASSFTSGSYEQYF
TGTGCCAGCAGTTTTACTAGCGGGAGTTACGAGCAGTACTTC
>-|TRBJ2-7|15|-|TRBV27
CASRPDSYLTYEQYF
TGTGCCAGCAGGCCAGACAGTTACCTAACCTACGAGCAGTACTTC